This T cell receptor beta chain comes out of a study of blood T cell repertoires in COVID-19. Study information: PBMCs, B-cell-depleted T cells, or T cells provided the cDNA or gDNA that made up the material.

Profiling relied on immunoSEQ multiplex PCR, and the TCRdb table lists in-frame clones only, not all of them. The sample contains just over 650,000 clones, about 90% of which appear only once. Germline CDR1 and CDR2: MNHEY and SVGAGI. This CDR3 spans 13 amino acids. The V end was cut by 5 bases, the J end by 10 bases, with 15 bases between. The table lists this clone with a count of one. Sequenced input: peripheral blood. The chain recombines TRBV6-5 with TRBJ2-1; the D is unclear. This clonotype was obtained from a woman aged 18 to 35 with acute or convalescent COVID-19. The CDR3 protein is CASSPYTEAEQFF. The CDR3 DNA follows: TGTGCCAGCAGTCCCTATACCGAAGCGGAGCAGTTCTTC.